Included here is one T cell receptor (beta chain) sequence, with context. The data were obtained in a study of blood T cell repertoires in COVID-19. Study at large: In each case, the material was cDNA or gDNA derived from T cells, B-cell-depleted T cells, or PBMCs.

This CDR3 region has 16 residues. Germline V gene data show CDR1 as MDHEN and CDR2 as SYDVKM. V shed 5 bases and J 4 bases; nucleotides not matched to a gene: 12. Authors' methods: Amplification of reference gene primers was used by the study to estimate nucleated cell counts. TCRdb's table, derived via immunoSEQ multiplex PCR, lists solely in-frame clones and lacks some. The D gene and trimming were derived from the DNA, and the V and J assignments and clone size from that table. Of about 240,000 clones in the sample, 82% were seen once. The clonotype comes from a woman aged 18-29 years with acute or convalescent COVID-19. The chain is built from TRBV28 and TRBJ1-2, with 8 bases lining up with TRBD1. The sequencing sample was made of peripheral blood. In DNA, the CDR3 is TGTGCCAGCAGTGGGGGGACAGGTAGTGTGGGCTATGGCTACACCTTC. It specifies CASSGGTGSVGYGYTF.